The T cell receptor (beta chain) described here comes from a study of T cells in localized non-small cell lung cancer. Germline CDR1 is MDHEN and CDR2 is SYDVKM. The V end lost 5 bases, the J end lost 3 bases, and 13 bases lay between the germline ends. The CDR3 runs 14 residues. This table comes from immunoSEQ multiplex PCR, and its TCRdb copy is limited to in-frame clones, with some not included. In the table there are 25,000 to 35,000 clones, around 77% of which are singletons. The chain links TRBV28 to TRBJ2-5; possibly TRBD1 or TRBD2 for D (5 bases each). Sequencing used peripheral blood, obtained before any cancer treatment. The TCR comes from a male donor at least 60 years old with stage III squamous cell lung carcinoma. The CDR3 DNA sequence: TGTGCCAGCAGTCCGGTGGTGGGGGAAGAGACCCAGTACTTC. This gives the protein CASSPVVGEETQYF.